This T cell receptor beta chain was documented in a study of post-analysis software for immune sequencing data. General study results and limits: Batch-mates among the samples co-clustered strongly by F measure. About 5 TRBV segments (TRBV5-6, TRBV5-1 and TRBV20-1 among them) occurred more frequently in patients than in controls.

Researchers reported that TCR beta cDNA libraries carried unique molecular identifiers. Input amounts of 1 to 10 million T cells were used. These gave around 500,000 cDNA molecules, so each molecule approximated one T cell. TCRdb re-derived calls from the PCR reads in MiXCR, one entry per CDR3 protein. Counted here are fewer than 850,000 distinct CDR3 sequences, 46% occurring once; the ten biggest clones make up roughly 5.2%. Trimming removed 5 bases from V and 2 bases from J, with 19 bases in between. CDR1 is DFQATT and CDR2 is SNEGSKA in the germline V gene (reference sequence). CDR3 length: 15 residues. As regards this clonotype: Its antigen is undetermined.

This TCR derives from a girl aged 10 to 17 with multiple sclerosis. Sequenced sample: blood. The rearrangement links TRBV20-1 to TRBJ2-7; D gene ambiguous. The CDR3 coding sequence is TGCAGTGCTGAGGCACGGGCCAAGAACACCTACGAGCAGTACTTC. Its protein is CSAEARAKNTYEQYF.